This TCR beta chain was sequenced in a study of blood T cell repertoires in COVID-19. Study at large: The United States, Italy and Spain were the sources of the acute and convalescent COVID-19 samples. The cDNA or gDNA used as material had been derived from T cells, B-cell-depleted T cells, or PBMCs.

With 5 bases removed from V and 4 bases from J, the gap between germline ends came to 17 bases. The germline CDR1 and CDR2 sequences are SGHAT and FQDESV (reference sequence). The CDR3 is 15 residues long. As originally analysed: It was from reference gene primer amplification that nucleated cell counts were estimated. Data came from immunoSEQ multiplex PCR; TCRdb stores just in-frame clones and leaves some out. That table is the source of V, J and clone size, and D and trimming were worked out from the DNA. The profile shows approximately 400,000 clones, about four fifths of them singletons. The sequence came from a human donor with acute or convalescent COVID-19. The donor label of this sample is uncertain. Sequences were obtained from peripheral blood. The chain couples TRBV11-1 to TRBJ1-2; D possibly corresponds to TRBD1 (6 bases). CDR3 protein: CASSPKSGQIYGYTF. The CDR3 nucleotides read TGTGCCAGCAGCCCTAAATCTGGACAGATCTATGGCTACACCTTC. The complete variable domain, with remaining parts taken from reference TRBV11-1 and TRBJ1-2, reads EAEVAQSPRYKITEKSQAVAFWCDPISGHATLYWYRQILGQGPELLVQFQDESVVDDSQLPKDRFSAERLKGVDSTLKIQPAELGDSAMYLCASSPKSGQIYGYTFGSGTRLTVV.